Listed below are T cell receptor beta chains from one sample, sequenced in a study of blood T cell repertoires in COVID-19. The method was immunoSEQ multiplex PCR; TCRdb's version includes in-frame clones alone and lacks a portion of them. The table has about 340,000 clones, 75% to 90% seen once. The sample was peripheral blood. The receptors were gathered from a woman aged 45-59 years with COVID-19, enrolled during active disease. Each CDR3 is given with its conserved first and last residue. Fields, in order: V gene, J gene, clone size, D gene, CDR3 protein, CDR3 DNA. A D gene is named only where the DNA matches it firmly. Rows may omit the clone size; those that give it use once, few, many or a size class.

TRBV19	TRBJ1-5	once	-	CASSIEEWSGGNQPQHF	TGTGCCAGTAGTATAGAAGAGTGGAGTGGTGGCAATCAGCCCCAGCATTTT
TRBV5-5	TRBJ2-3	-	TRBD2	CASSLLPSGSSTDTQYF	TGTGCCAGCAGCTTGTTGCCTAGCGGGAGTAGCACAGATACGCAGTATTTT
TRBV2	TRBJ1-2	once	TRBD1	CASRPGQGIKSVVWGYTF	TGTGCCAGCAGACCGGGACAGGGGATCAAATCTGTCGTCTGGGGCTACACCTTC
TRBV20-1	TRBJ2-1	few	TRBD2	CSASSGSSYNEQFF	TGCAGTGCTAGTAGCGGGAGCTCCTACAATGAGCAGTTCTTC
TRBV5-1	TRBJ2-1	-	TRBD2	CASSLVSFSGRASNEQFF	TGCGCCAGCAGCTTGGTTTCTTTCAGCGGGAGGGCCTCCAATGAGCAGTTCTTC
TRBV30	TRBJ1-5	few	-	CAWSRDSNQPQHF	TGTGCCTGGAGCAGGGATAGCAATCAGCCCCAGCATTTT
TRBV21-1	TRBJ2-1	-	-	CASSNFIVSHEQFF	TGTGCCAGCAGCAATTTTATAGTTTCCCATGAGCAGTTCTTC
TRBV5-1	TRBJ1-6	-	TRBD1	CASTRDRANSPLHF	TGCGCCAGCACCCGGGACAGGGCCAATTCACCCCTCCACTTT
TRBV20-1	TRBJ1-1	-	-	CSAAARPRAFF	TGCAGTGCTGCCGCGAGGCCCCGGGCTTTCTTT
TRBV7-9	TRBJ2-2	-	TRBD2	CASSSGTSGRNVKTGELFF	TGTGCCAGCAGCTCCGGGACTAGCGGGAGGAACGTGAAAACCGGGGAGCTGTTTTTT
TRBV9	TRBJ2-2	-	TRBD2	CASSVTASGRTGELFF	TGTGCCAGCAGCGTAACGGCTAGCGGGAGGACCGGGGAGCTGTTTTTT
TRBV6-6	TRBJ1-5	-	-	CASAKAQGSSNQPQHF	TGTGCCAGCGCCAAGGCACAGGGTAGTAGCAATCAGCCCCAGCATTTT
TRBV6-5	TRBJ2-2	-	-	CASSYRGSTGELFF	TGTGCCAGCAGTTATCGGGGGAGCACCGGGGAGCTGTTTTTT
TRBV5-4	TRBJ2-2	-	-	CASSPFGLDPGELFF	TGTGCCAGCAGCCCTTTCGGGTTAGATCCCGGGGAGCTGTTTTTT
TRBV6-2/TRBV6-3	TRBJ1-1	-	-	CASSYIRAEAFF	TGTGCCAGCAGTTACATCAGGGCTGAAGCTTTCTTT
TRBV5-5	TRBJ2-7	-	-	CASSFRTSYEQYF	TGTGCCAGCAGCTTTAGGACATCCTACGAGCAGTACTTC
TRBV19	TRBJ1-5	-	TRBD1	CASSIVRGTGFNQPQHF	TGTGCCAGTAGTATAGTGCGGGGGACAGGGTTTAATCAGCCCCAGCATTTT
TRBV5-1	TRBJ2-7	-	TRBD1	CASSWDSKYYEQYF	TGCGCCAGCAGCTGGGACAGCAAATACTACGAGCAGTACTTC
TRBV2	TRBJ2-3	once	TRBD2	CASKTSGGTDTQYF	TGTGCCAGCAAGACTAGCGGAGGGACAGATACGCAGTATTTT
TRBV18	TRBJ2-7	-	-	CASSPGRRVYEQYF	TGTGCCAGCTCACCGGGGAGGCGGGTTTACGAGCAGTACTTC
TRBV11-2	TRBJ2-5	-	-	CASSAQGFQQETQYF	TGTGCCAGCAGCGCACAGGGTTTTCAGCAAGAGACCCAGTACTTC
TRBV12-1	TRBJ2-7	-	-	CASSSGGRRLAASSIRDEQYF	TGTGCCAGCAGCTCTGGGGGCCGGCGACTAGCGGCTTCTTCAATAAGGGACGAGCAGTACTTC
TRBV5-6	TRBJ1-3	-	-	CASSLPRRSSGNTIYF	TGTGCCAGCAGCTTGCCCCGTCGCAGCTCTGGAAACACCATATATTTT
TRBV2	TRBJ1-1	-	-	CATTGTLNTEAFF	TGTGCCACCACAGGGACCTTGAACACTGAAGCTTTCTTT
TRBV12-3/TRBV12-4	TRBJ2-1	-	-	CASSLVGTDLLF	TGTGCCAGCAGTTTAGTCGGGACTGACCTTCTCTTC
TRBV7-9	TRBJ1-4	once	TRBD1	CASSSGTGGIDEKLFF	TGTGCCAGCAGCTCGGGGACAGGGGGCATCGATGAAAAACTGTTTTTT
TRBV5-8	TRBJ1-6	-	-	CASSSEGDLYNSPLHF	TGTGCCAGCAGCTCTGAGGGAGACCTCTATAATTCACCCCTCCACTTT
TRBV4-3	TRBJ1-2	-	-	CASSQELLTNYGYTF	TGCGCCAGCAGCCAAGAACTGCTGACTAACTATGGCTACACCTTC
TRBV4-1	TRBJ2-4	-	TRBD1	CASSQRDRTIGLQYF	TGCGCCAGCAGCCAAAGGGACAGGACAATCGGCCTTCAGTACTTC
TRBV30	TRBJ2-7	-	TRBD2	CAWNSGSHSYEQYF	TGTGCCTGGAACAGCGGGAGTCACTCCTACGAGCAGTACTTC
TRBV30	TRBJ2-5	-	-	CAWRGSAGTQYF	TGTGCCTGGAGGGGCAGCGCGGGGACCCAGTACTTC
TRBV19	TRBJ2-1	-	TRBD2	CASRKLAVRNEQFF	TGTGCCAGCCGAAAACTAGCGGTTAGAAATGAGCAGTTCTTC
TRBV7-2	TRBJ2-1	-	TRBD2	CASTSRLAGDREQFF	TGTGCCAGCACCTCTAGGCTAGCGGGAGATCGTGAGCAGTTCTTC
TRBV3-1/TRBV3-2	TRBJ2-2	-	TRBD2	CASSQEGLAGGGTGELFF	TGTGCCAGCAGCCAAGAAGGCCTAGCGGGAGGAGGGACCGGGGAGCTGTTTTTT
TRBV24-1	TRBJ2-3	-	-	CATAPGGATDTQYF	TGTGCCACCGCCCCCGGAGGGGCCACAGATACGCAGTATTTT
TRBV7-9	TRBJ1-2	-	TRBD1	CASSLEGQGMHGYTF	TGTGCCAGCAGCTTAGAGGGACAGGGGATGCATGGCTACACCTTC
TRBV2	TRBJ1-5	-	TRBD1	CASKGTGAFQPQHF	TGTGCCAGCAAGGGGACAGGGGCCTTTCAGCCCCAGCATTTT
TRBV5-8	TRBJ2-3	-	-	CASSMFGGTVTDTQYF	TGTGCCAGCAGCATGTTTGGGGGGACAGTCACAGATACGCAGTATTTT
TRBV5-6	TRBJ1-2	once	TRBD1	CASSPQGRNGYTF	TGTGCCAGCAGCCCACAGGGGCGGAATGGCTACACCTTC
TRBV7-2	TRBJ1-5	few	-	CASNQPGERNQPQHF	TGTGCCAGCAACCAACCAGGGGAGCGCAATCAGCCCCAGCATTTT
TRBV5-4	TRBJ2-3	-	TRBD2	CASSLGLAGAADTQYF	TGTGCCAGCAGCTTGGGGCTAGCGGGAGCCGCAGATACGCAGTATTTT
TRBV5-1	TRBJ2-7	-	TRBD1	CASSRTTTGTGFYEQYF	TGCGCCAGCAGTCGTACCACGACCGGGACAGGGTTTTACGAGCAGTACTTC
TRBV6-6	TRBJ1-5	-	TRBD1	CASSYGTGGNQPQHF	TGTGCCAGCAGTTACGGAACAGGGGGAAATCAGCCCCAGCATTTT